This T cell receptor (beta chain) was obtained from a study of T cell responses to AZD1222 COVID-19 vaccine. Study-wide findings and caveats: Two doses of AZD1222 preceded a rise in Spike-specific TCR breadth and depth.

This table comes from immunoSEQ multiplex PCR, and its TCRdb copy is limited to in-frame clones, with some not included. The sample carries roughly 140,000 clones, less than 95% recorded once. The CDR3 has 14 amino acids. CDR1 and CDR2 (germline): GTSNPN, SVGIG (reference sequence). V lost 0 bases and J 4 bases, leaving 12 bases between the germline ends. Only one count was recorded for this clone. Antigen: not known. The sample here was peripheral blood, taken on day 0 of AZD1222 vaccination. The sequence was obtained from an adult in good health. V is TRBV30 and J is TRBJ1-2; no reliable D call. The CDR3 loop reads CAWSVLGQSYGYTF. Written as DNA, the CDR3 is TGTGCCTGGAGTGTACTCGGTCAAAGCTATGGCTACACCTTC.